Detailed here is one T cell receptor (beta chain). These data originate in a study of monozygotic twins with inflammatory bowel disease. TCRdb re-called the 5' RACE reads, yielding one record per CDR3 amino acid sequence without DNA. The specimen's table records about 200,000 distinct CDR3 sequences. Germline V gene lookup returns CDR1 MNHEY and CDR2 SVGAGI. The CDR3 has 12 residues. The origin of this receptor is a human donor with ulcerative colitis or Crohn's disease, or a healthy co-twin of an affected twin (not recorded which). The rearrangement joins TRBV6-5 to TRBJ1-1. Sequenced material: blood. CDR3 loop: CASSHEGTEAFF.